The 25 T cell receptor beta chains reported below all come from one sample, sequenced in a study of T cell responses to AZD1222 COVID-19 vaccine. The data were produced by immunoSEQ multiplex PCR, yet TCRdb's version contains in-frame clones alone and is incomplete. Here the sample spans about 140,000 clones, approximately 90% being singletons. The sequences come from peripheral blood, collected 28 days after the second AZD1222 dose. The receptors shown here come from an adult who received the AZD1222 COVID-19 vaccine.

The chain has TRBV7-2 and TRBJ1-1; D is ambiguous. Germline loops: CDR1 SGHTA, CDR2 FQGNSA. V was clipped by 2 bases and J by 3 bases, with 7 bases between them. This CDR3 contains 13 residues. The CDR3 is CASSLRVDTEAFF. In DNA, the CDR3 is TGTGCCAGCAGCTTAAGGGTCGACACTGAAGCTTTCTTT.

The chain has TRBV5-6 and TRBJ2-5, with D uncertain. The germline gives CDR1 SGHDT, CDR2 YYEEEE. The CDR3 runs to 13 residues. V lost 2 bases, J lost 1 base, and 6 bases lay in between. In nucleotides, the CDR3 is TGTGCCAGCAGCTTCCAGTCCCAAGAGACCCAGTACTTC. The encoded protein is CASSFQSQETQYF.

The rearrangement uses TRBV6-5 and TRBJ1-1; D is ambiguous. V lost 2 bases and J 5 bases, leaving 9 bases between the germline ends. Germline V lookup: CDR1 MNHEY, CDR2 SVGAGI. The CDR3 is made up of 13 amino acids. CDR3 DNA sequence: TGTGCCAGCAGTTACGTCAAAGGAACTGAAGCTTTCTTT. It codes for CASSYVKGTEAFF.

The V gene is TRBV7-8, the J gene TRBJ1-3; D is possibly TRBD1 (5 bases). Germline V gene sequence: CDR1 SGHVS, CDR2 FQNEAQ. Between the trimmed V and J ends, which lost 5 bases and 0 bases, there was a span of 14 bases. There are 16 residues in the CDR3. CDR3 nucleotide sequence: TGTGCCAGCAGCCTCTGGGGACCGTACTCTGGAAACACCATATATTTT. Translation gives CASSLWGPYSGNTIYF.

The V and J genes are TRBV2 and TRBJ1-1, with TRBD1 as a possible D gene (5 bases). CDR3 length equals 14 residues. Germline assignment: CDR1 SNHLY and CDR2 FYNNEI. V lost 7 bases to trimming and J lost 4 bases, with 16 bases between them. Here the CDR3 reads CASTLSGAGTEAFF. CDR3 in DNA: TGTGCCAGCACTCTAAGCGGGGCCGGCACTGAAGCTTTCTTT.

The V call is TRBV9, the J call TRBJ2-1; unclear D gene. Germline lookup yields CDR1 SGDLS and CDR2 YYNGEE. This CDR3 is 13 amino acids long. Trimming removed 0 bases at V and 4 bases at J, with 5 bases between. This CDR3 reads CASSVAEYNEQFF. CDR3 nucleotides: TGTGCCAGCAGCGTAGCCGAGTACAATGAGCAGTTCTTC.

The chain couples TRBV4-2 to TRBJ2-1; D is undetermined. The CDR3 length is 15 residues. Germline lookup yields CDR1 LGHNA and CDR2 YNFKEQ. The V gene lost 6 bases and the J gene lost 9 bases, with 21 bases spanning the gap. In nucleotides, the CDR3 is TGTGCCAGCAGAGGCAGGTCAGTTCAGGCCGGTGAGCAGTTCTTC. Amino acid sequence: CASRGRSVQAGEQFF.

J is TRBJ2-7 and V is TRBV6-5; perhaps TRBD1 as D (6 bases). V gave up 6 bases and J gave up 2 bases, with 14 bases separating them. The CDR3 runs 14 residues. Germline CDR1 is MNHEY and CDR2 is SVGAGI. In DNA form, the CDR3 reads TGTGCCAGCAGCTCCCGGGACATTGCCTACGAGCAGTACTTC. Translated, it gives CASSSRDIAYEQYF.

The CDR3 sequence is CASKKGGRGTEQFF. DNA for the CDR3: TGTGCCAGTAAAAAAGGCGGGAGGGGGACTGAGCAGTTCTTC. The chain recombines TRBV19 with TRBJ2-1; 9 bases match TRBD2. V dropped 7 bases and J dropped 9; count of bases not matched to a gene: 10. The CDR3 runs 14 residues. From germline, CDR1 is LNHDA and CDR2 SQIVND (reference sequence).

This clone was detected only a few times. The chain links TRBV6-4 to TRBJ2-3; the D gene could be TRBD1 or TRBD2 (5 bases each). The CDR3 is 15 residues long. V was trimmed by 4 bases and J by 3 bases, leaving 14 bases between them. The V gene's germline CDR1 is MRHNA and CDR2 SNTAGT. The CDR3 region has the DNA TGTGCCAGCAGTGCCGGGGACGCCGGGACAGATACGCAGTATTTT. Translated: CASSAGDAGTDTQYF.

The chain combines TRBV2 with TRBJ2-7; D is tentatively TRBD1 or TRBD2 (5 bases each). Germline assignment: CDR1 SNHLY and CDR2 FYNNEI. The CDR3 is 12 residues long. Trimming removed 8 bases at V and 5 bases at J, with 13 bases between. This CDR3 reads CASRDLEHEQYF. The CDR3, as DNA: TGTGCCAGCCGGGACCTCGAGCACGAGCAGTACTTC.

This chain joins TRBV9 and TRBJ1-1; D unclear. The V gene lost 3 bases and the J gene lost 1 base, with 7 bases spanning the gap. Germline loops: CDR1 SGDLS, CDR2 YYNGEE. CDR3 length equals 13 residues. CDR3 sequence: CASSAGPNTEAFF. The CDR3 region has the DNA TGTGCCAGCAGCGCCGGCCCGAACACTGAAGCTTTCTTT.

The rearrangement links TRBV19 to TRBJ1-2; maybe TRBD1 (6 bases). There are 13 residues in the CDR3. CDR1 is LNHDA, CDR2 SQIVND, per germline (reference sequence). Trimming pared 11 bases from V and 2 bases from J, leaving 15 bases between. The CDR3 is CARQGSPNYGYTF. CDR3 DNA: TGTGCCCGTCAGGGGTCCCCCAACTATGGCTACACCTTC.

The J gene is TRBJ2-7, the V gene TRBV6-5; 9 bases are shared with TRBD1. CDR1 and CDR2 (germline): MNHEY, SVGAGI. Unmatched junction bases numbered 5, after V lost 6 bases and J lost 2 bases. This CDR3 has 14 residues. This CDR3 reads CASRSHRGPYEQYF. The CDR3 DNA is TGTGCCAGCAGAAGTCACAGGGGGCCCTACGAGCAGTACTTC.

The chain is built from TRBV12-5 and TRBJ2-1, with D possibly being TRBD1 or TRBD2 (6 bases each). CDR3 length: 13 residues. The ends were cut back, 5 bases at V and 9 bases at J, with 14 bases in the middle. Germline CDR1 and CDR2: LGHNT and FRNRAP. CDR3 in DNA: TGTGCTAGTGGTCCGTTCGGGGGCGGTGAGCAGTTCTTC. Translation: CASGPFGGGEQFF. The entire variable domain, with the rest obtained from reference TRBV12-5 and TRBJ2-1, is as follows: DARVTQTPRHKVTEMGQEVTMRCQPILGHNTVFWYRQTMMQGLELLAYFRNRAPLDDSGMPKDRFSAEMPDATLATLKIQPSEPRDSAVYFCASGPFGGGEQFFGPGTRLTVL.

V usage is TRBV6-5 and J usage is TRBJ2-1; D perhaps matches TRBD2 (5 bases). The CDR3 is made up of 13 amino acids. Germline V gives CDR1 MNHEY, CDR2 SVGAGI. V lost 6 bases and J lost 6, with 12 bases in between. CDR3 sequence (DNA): TGTGCCAGCAGAAAGGGAGCCGGCAATGAGCAGTTCTTC. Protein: CASRKGAGNEQFF.

In DNA, the CDR3 is TGTGCCAGCAGTGGCGGGGGGGGAAGGGAGACCCAGTACTTC. Its translation: CASSGGGGRETQYF. The chain is built from TRBV2 and TRBJ2-5; 9 positions match TRBD2. The CDR3 is made up of 14 amino acids. V trimming: 4 bases; J trimming: 5 bases; junction bases outside the gene matches: 5. Germline-derived CDR1 and CDR2 are SNHLY and FYNNEI.

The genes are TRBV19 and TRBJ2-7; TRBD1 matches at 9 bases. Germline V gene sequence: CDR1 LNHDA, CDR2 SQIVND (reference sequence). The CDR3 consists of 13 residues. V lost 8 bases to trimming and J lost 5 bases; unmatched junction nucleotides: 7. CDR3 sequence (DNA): TGTGCCAGTCAAGGGACAGGGTCTGACGAGCAGTACTTC. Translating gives CASQGTGSDEQYF.

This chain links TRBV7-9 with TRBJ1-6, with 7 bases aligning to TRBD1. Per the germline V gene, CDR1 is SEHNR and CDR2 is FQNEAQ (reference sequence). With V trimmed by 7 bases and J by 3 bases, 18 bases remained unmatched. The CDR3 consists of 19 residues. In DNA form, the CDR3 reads TGTGCCAGCACCTCCGTCGTTGTAAACCGGGACAGCTATAATTCACCCCTCCACTTT. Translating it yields CASTSVVVNRDSYNSPLHF.

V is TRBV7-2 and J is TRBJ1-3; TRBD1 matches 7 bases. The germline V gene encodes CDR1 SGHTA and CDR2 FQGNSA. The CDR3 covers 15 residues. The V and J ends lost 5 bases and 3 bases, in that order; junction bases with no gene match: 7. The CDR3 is CASSPDRGLGNTIYF. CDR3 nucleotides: TGTGCCAGCAGCCCCGATAGGGGGCTTGGAAACACCATATATTTT.

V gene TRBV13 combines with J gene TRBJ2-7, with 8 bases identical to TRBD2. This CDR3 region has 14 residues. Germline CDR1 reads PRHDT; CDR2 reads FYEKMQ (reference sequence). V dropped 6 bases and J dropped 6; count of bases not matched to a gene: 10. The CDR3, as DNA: TGTGCCAGCAGTTCCCGGGGGGGCCCCCTCGAGCAGTACTTC. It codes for CASSSRGGPLEQYF.

The CDR3 region has the DNA TGTGCCAGCAGCCCGGCGCTAAATAACTATGGCTACACCTTC. Encoded protein: CASSPALNNYGYTF. This chain links TRBV3-1 (or the pseudogene TRBV3-2) with TRBJ1-2; D gene unclear. The CDR3 extends over 14 amino acids. The germline V and J ends were trimmed by 4 bases and 1 base, with 10 bases remaining between them. CDR1 is LGHDT and CDR2 is YNNKEL in the germline V gene (reference sequence).

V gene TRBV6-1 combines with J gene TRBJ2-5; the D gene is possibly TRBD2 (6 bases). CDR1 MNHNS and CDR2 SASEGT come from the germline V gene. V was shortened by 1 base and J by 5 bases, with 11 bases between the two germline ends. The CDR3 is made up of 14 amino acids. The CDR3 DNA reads TGTGCCAGCAGTGAAGACCCAGGGAGGGAGACCCAGTACTTC. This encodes CASSEDPGRETQYF.

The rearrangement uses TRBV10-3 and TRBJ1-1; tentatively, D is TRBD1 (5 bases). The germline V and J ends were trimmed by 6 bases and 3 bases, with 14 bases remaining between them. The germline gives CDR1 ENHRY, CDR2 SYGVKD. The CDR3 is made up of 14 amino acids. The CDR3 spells CAIRKDVGDTEAFF. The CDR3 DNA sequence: TGTGCCATCAGAAAGGACGTGGGGGACACTGAAGCTTTCTTT.

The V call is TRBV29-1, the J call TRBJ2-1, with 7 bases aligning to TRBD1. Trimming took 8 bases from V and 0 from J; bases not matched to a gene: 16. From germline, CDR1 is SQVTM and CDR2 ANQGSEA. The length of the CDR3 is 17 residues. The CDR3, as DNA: TGCAGCACCCCGACAGGGCCAGCAAAGAGCTCCTACAATGAGCAGTTCTTC. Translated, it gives CSTPTGPAKSSYNEQFF.